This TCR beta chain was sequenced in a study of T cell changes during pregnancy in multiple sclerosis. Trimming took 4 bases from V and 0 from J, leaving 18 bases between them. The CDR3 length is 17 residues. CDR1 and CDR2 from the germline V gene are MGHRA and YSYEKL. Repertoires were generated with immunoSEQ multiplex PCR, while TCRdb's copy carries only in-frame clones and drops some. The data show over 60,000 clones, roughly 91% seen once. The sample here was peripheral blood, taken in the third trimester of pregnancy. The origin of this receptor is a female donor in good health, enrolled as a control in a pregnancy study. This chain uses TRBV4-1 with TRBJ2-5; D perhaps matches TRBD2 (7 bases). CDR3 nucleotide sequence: TGCGCCAGCAGCCTAACCGCGGGGGCGGGGTACCAAGAGACCCAGTACTTC. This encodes CASSLTAGAGYQETQYF.